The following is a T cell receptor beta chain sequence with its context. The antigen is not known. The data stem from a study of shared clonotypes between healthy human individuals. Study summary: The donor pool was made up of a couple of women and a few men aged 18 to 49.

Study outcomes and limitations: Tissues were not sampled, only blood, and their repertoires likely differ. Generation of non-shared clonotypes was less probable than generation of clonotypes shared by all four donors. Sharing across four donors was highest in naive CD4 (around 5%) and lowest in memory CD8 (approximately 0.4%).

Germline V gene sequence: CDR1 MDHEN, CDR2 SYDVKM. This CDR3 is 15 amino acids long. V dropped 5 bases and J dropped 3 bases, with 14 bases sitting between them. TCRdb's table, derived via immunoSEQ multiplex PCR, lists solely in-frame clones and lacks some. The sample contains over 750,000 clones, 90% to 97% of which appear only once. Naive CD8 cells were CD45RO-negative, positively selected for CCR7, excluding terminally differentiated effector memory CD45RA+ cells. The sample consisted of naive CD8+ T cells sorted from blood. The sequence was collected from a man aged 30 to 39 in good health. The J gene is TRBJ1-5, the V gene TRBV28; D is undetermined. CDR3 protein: CASSPPREPNQPQHF. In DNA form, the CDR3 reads TGTGCCAGCAGTCCCCCTCGCGAGCCCAATCAGCCCCAGCATTTT.